This TCR beta chain stems from a study of control samples from healthy donors and cancer patients. The CDR3 runs 14 residues. Trimming pared 3 bases from V and 0 bases from J, leaving 8 bases between. CDR1 and CDR2 from the germline V gene are ENHRY and SYGVKD. Assay: immunoSEQ multiplex PCR; the TCRdb copy retains only in-frame clones and omits some. Among 130,000 or so clones, about 88% were seen once, and the ten largest hold about 3.4%. This clonotype was sampled from a man in his fifties or sixties in good health. The sequenced sample was blood. The rearrangement uses TRBV10-3 and TRBJ1-2; D unresolved. The CDR3 protein is CAISEDLSNYGYTF. CDR3 nucleotides: TGTGCCATCAGTGAAGACCTTTCTAACTATGGCTACACCTTC.